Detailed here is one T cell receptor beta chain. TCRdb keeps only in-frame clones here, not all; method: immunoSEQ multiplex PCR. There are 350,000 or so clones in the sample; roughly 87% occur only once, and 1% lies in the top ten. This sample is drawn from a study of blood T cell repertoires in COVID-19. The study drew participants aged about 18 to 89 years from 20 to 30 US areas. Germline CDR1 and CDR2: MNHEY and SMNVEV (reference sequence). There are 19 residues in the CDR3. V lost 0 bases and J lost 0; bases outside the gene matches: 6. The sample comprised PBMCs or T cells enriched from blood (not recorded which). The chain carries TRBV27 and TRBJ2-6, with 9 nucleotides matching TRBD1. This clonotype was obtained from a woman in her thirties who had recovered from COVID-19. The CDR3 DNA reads TGTGCCAGCAGTTTATCGAGACAGGGGGTGGGCTCTGGGGCCAACGTCCTGACTTTC. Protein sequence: CASSLSRQGVGSGANVLTF. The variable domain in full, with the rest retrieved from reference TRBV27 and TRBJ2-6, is EAQVTQNPRYLITVTGKKLTVTCSQNMNHEYMSWYRQDPGLGLRQIYYSMNVEVTDKGDVPEGYKVSRKEKRNFPLILESPSPNQTSLYFCASSLSRQGVGSGANVLTFGAGSRLTVL.